The rows below give T cell receptor beta chains drawn from one sample of a study of blood T cell repertoires in COVID-19. This table comes from immunoSEQ multiplex PCR, and its TCRdb copy is limited to in-frame clones, with some not included. This sample has approximately 170,000 clones, with approximately 82% found just once. Sequenced: peripheral blood. These receptors were collected from a woman older than 75 with active or convalescent COVID-19. The CDR3 runs from the conserved cysteine through the conserved F or W. D genes are given only for firm matches. Size values are once, few and many counts, or a class for expanded clones, and some rows have none.

clone size	V gene	D gene	J gene	CDR3 DNA	CDR3 protein
NA	TRBV12-5	NA	TRBJ2-7	TGTGCTAGTGGCAGGGGTGGGTACGAGCAGTACTTC	CASGRGGYEQYF
few	TRBV5-1	NA	TRBJ2-1	TGCGCCAGTAGCGGCAGTCTTGACAATGAGCAGTTCTTC	CASSGSLDNEQFF
NA	TRBV10-3	TRBD1	TRBJ2-7	TGTGCCATCAGTGTGGACAGGGGGCGCGGTAGGAGCTACGAGCAGTACTTC	CAISVDRGRGRSYEQYF
NA	TRBV10-2	NA	TRBJ1-1	TGCGCCAGCACCAATACAGGGCCCACTGAAGCTTTCTTT	CASTNTGPTEAFF
NA	TRBV11-3	TRBD2	TRBJ2-2	TGTGCCAGCAGCCCAGGACTAGCGAACACCGGGGAGCTGTTTTTT	CASSPGLANTGELFF
NA	TRBV2	TRBD2	TRBJ2-5	TGTGCCAGCAGGACGACTAGCGGGAGCTATGAGACCCAGTACTTC	CASRTTSGSYETQYF
NA	TRBV4-1	NA	TRBJ2-3	TGCGCCAGCAGCCAAGAAGCCCTCTACACAGATACGCAGTATTTT	CASSQEALYTDTQYF
NA	TRBV7-6	TRBD2	TRBJ2-3	TGTGCCAGCAGCTTAGGGCTAGCGGGCAGCACAGATACGCAGTATTTT	CASSLGLAGSTDTQYF
NA	TRBV12-3/TRBV12-4	NA	TRBJ1-1	TGTGCCAGCAGTTTTGGACAGAACACTGAAGCTTTCTTT	CASSFGQNTEAFF
NA	TRBV7-2	NA	TRBJ1-6	TGTGCCAGCAGCTTAGCGCAGGGAGGGAATTCACCCCTCCACTTT	CASSLAQGGNSPLHF
NA	TRBV6-5	NA	TRBJ2-5	TGTGCCAGCAGCGTGGACAGCAGGGGAGAGACCCAGTACTTC	CASSVDSRGETQYF
NA	TRBV5-1	TRBD1	TRBJ2-5	TGCGCCAGCAGCTTGCAGGGGGCAGAGGAGACCCAGTACTTC	CASSLQGAEETQYF
many	TRBV7-3	TRBD2	TRBJ2-1	TGTGCCAGCAGCTCCGGACTAGCGGGAGGGAAGCAGTTCTTC	CASSSGLAGGKQFF
NA	TRBV6-4	TRBD1	TRBJ1-1	TGTGCCAGCAGTGACTCCCAGGGGGGGAACACTGAAGCTTTCTTT	CASSDSQGGNTEAFF
NA	TRBV5-4	TRBD2	TRBJ2-7	TGTGCCAGCAGCTCGACAGCGGGAGGTTCCTACGAGCAGTACTTC	CASSSTAGGSYEQYF
NA	TRBV24-1	TRBD1	TRBJ2-1	TGTGCCACCAGTGTATCAGGGACAGGGGTGAACAATGAGCAGTTCTTC	CATSVSGTGVNNEQFF
NA	TRBV5-1	TRBD2	TRBJ2-5	TGCGCCAGCAGCTTGGCCGTCAGGGAGGGGCAAGAGACCCAGTACTTC	CASSLAVREGQETQYF
NA	TRBV7-2	NA	TRBJ1-4	TGTGCCAGCAGCCCCGAGGTGGCAACTAATGAAAAACTGTTTTTT	CASSPEVATNEKLFF
NA	TRBV11-2	NA	TRBJ1-2	TGTGCCAGCAGCCCGATTCAGGGTCTTGGCTACACCTTC	CASSPIQGLGYTF
NA	TRBV9	NA	TRBJ1-1	TGTGCCAGCAGCGTAGCGCCTGGGGGGGCCCGTCGAGCTTTCTTT	CASSVAPGGARRAFF
NA	TRBV28	NA	TRBJ1-5	TGTGCCAGCAGTTTATGGCAGGGTGGGGTAGGTAGCAATCAGCCCCAGCATTTT	CASSLWQGGVGSNQPQHF
NA	TRBV11-1	TRBD2	TRBJ2-1	TGTGCCAGCAGCTCGGGACTAGCGGGGGCCTCGAATGAGCAGTTCTTC	CASSSGLAGASNEQFF
NA	TRBV6-6	TRBD2	TRBJ2-5	TGTGCCAGCAGGAAACTAGCGGGAGTGGGAGAGACCCAGTACTTC	CASRKLAGVGETQYF
NA	TRBV27	NA	TRBJ1-5	TGTGCCAGCAGTTTAAACAGGGTGAATCAGCCCCAGCATTTT	CASSLNRVNQPQHF
once	TRBV3-1/TRBV3-2	NA	TRBJ1-6	TGTGCCAGCAGCCAAGAATCAGGGGCGTTAAATTCACCCCTCCACTTT	CASSQESGALNSPLHF
NA	TRBV30	TRBD1	TRBJ1-2	TGTGCCTGCCGGCCGGGACAGGGGACCTATGGCTACACCTTC	CACRPGQGTYGYTF
NA	TRBV6-5	NA	TRBJ1-1	TGTGCCAGCAGTTACTCCTTAGGGGGCACTGAAGCTTTCTTT	CASSYSLGGTEAFF
NA	TRBV5-1	TRBD2	TRBJ2-1	TGCGCCAGCAGCTCCCCCTTATTACTAGCGTCAAATGAGCAGTTCTTC	CASSSPLLLASNEQFF
NA	TRBV7-3	TRBD2	TRBJ2-3	TGTGCCAGCAGCTTCACTAGCGGCACAGATACGCAGTATTTT	CASSFTSGTDTQYF
NA	TRBV5-1	NA	TRBJ1-1	TGCGCCAGCAGCCCGTTAGGGGGTAACACTGAAGCTTTCTTT	CASSPLGGNTEAFF
NA	TRBV4-1	TRBD2	TRBJ2-3	TGCGCCAGCAGCCAAGATGGTACTAGCGGGAGCACAGATACGCAGTATTTT	CASSQDGTSGSTDTQYF
NA	TRBV18	TRBD1	TRBJ1-1	TGTGCCAGCTCACCCGACAGGGTTGAAGCTTTCTTT	CASSPDRVEAFF
NA	TRBV19	NA	TRBJ1-2	TGTGCCAGCAGGGAACGGGGGATCTATGGCTACACCTTC	CASRERGIYGYTF
NA	TRBV5-6	NA	TRBJ1-2	TGTGCCAGCAGCCCCTCCTCCGGGGGATACTATGGCTACACCTTC	CASSPSSGGYYGYTF
few	TRBV19	TRBD1	TRBJ2-5	TGTGCCAGTAGTGCAACCGGGACAGGGGGTGTCGGAGAGACCCAGTACTTC	CASSATGTGGVGETQYF
NA	TRBV27	NA	TRBJ2-7	TGTGCCAGCAGTTTAGGCCCAGGGTACGAGCAGTACTTC	CASSLGPGYEQYF
NA	TRBV5-1	TRBD1	TRBJ2-7	TGCGCCAGCAGCTCACAGGGGCCTGACTCCTACGAGCAGTACTTC	CASSSQGPDSYEQYF
NA	TRBV24-1	TRBD1	TRBJ2-6	TGTGCCGTGGGATCGGGACAGGTAAGCTCTGGGGCCAACGTCCTGACTTTC	CAVGSGQVSSGANVLTF
NA	TRBV4-2	TRBD1	TRBJ1-2	TGTGCCAGCAGCCAAGCTGGACAGGGAGGAGGCTACACCTTC	CASSQAGQGGGYTF
NA	TRBV5-1	TRBD1	TRBJ1-5	TGCGCCAGCAGCTTGGGGGACAGGTGGGATCAGCCCCAGCATTTT	CASSLGDRWDQPQHF
NA	TRBV7-3	NA	TRBJ2-3	TGTGCCAGCAGCCCAAAGACTAGTCCAGATACGCAGTATTTT	CASSPKTSPDTQYF
NA	TRBV5-1	TRBD1	TRBJ1-4	TGCGCCAGCAGTTCTGGGACAGACCTTGCGGGACTGTTTTTT	CASSSGTDLAGLFF
NA	TRBV9	NA	TRBJ1-6	TGTGCCAGCAGCGTATTGGCGGGAGAGCCCTATAATTCACCCCTCCACTTT	CASSVLAGEPYNSPLHF
NA	TRBV3-1/TRBV3-2	NA	TRBJ2-7	TGTGCCAGCAGCCCACGCCCTCGAGGAACTACTGCCTACGAGCAGTACTTC	CASSPRPRGTTAYEQYF
NA	TRBV9	TRBD1	TRBJ2-2	TGTGCCAGCAGCGAACGGTCAGACAGGGTGATGAACACCGGGGAGCTGTTTTTT	CASSERSDRVMNTGELFF
NA	TRBV2	TRBD1	TRBJ1-4	TGTGCCAGCAGCGGGACAGGGTTTTCTGAAAAACTGTTTTTT	CASSGTGFSEKLFF
NA	TRBV12-5	NA	TRBJ2-2	TGTGCTAGTGGTTTGACACGGACTCTCAACACCGGGGAGCTGTTTTTT	CASGLTRTLNTGELFF
NA	TRBV18	NA	TRBJ1-1	TGTGCCAGCTCACCAAGAAGGGACACGGGGATGAACACTGAAGCTTTCTTT	CASSPRRDTGMNTEAFF
once	TRBV27	NA	TRBJ1-5	TGTGCCAGCAGATACAGGAGCAATCAGCCCCAGCATTTT	CASRYRSNQPQHF
NA	TRBV10-3	TRBD1	TRBJ1-2	TGTGCCATCAGTGAGCAGGGGGCCGGCTATGGCTACACCTTC	CAISEQGAGYGYTF
NA	TRBV6-5	TRBD2	TRBJ2-1	TGTGCCAGCAGTTACCCTAGCGGGAGCCAGTTAGGTGAGCAGTTCTTC	CASSYPSGSQLGEQFF
NA	TRBV5-1	NA	TRBJ2-3	TGCGCCAGCAGCTTCGGGAAGGGACACTACACAGATACGCAGTATTTT	CASSFGKGHYTDTQYF
NA	TRBV5-1	TRBD1	TRBJ1-2	TGCGCCAGCAGCCCGGGACAGCCTAACTATGGCTACACCTTC	CASSPGQPNYGYTF
NA	TRBV4-1	TRBD2	TRBJ2-1	TGCGCCAGCAGCCAAGATCCTGGAGCGGGGGCCTACAATGAGCAGTTCTTC	CASSQDPGAGAYNEQFF
NA	TRBV5-1	TRBD1	TRBJ1-6	TGCGCCAGCAGCTGGACAGGGGAAATTAATTCACCCCTCCACTTT	CASSWTGEINSPLHF
once	TRBV28	NA	TRBJ1-1	TGTGCCAGCAGTTTCCGACAGAACACTGAAGCTTTCTTT	CASSFRQNTEAFF
NA	TRBV4-1	TRBD1	TRBJ1-1	TGCGCCAGCAGCCGACTACAACAGGGGGCTGTGGATGAAGCTTTCTTT	CASSRLQQGAVDEAFF
NA	TRBV4-1	TRBD1	TRBJ2-2	TGCGCCAGCAGCCAATTTAGAGGGGGCCCTATGACCGGGGAGCTGTTTTTT	CASSQFRGGPMTGELFF
few	TRBV19	TRBD2	TRBJ2-1	TGTGCCAGTAGCGGGAGGCAGAACAATGAGCAGTTCTTC	CASSGRQNNEQFF
NA	TRBV11-2	TRBD2	TRBJ2-2	TGTGCCAGCAGCTCCCGTAGTAGCGGGATGGGGGAGCTGTTTTTT	CASSSRSSGMGELFF